The 28 T cell receptor beta chains given below trace back to one sample, sequenced in a study of shared clonotypes between healthy human individuals. Libraries were prepared by immunoSEQ multiplex PCR; TCRdb keeps only in-frame clonotypes and omits some of them. The sample yields approximately 740,000 clones, less than 85% seen once. Sequenced sample: memory CD4+ T cells sorted from blood. As to subset: CD45RA-negative fraction. The source of these receptors is a woman aged 30 to 39 in good health.

The V gene is TRBV2, the J gene TRBJ2-2; tentative D call: TRBD1 (6 bases). There are 15 residues in the CDR3. V lost 4 bases, J lost 4 bases, and 13 bases lay in between. Germline CDR1 and CDR2: SNHLY and FYNNEI. CDR3 residues: CASSGQEGSTGELFF. CDR3 DNA: TGTGCCAGCAGTGGACAGGAAGGGAGCACCGGGGAGCTGTTTTTT.

Note on this clone: The same CDR3 is also encoded by other DNA sequences in this sample. CDR3 sequence (DNA): TGTGCCTGGAGTGTTTCTTACGAGCAGTACTTC. Amino acids: CAWSVSYEQYF. The chain carries TRBV30 and TRBJ2-7; D is unclear. V lost 0 bases and J lost 4, with 4 bases in between. Germline lookup yields CDR1 GTSNPN and CDR2 SVGIG (reference sequence). This CDR3 spans 11 amino acids.

In nucleotides, the CDR3 is TGTGCCAGCAGTCGAGGACCGTATTGGGGCTACACCTTC. Translating gives CASSRGPYWGYTF. The chain is built from TRBV6-4 and TRBJ1-2; D unclear. CDR1 is MRHNA, CDR2 SNTAGT, per germline. Trimming removed 5 bases from V and 8 bases from J, with 15 bases in between. The CDR3 is made up of 13 amino acids.

This clone was seen just once. The chain has TRBV9 and TRBJ1-3; D is undetermined. Germline CDR1 and CDR2: SGDLS and YYNGEE. V gave up 2 bases and J gave up 0 bases, with 9 bases separating them. CDR3 size: 15 residues. DNA for the CDR3: TGTGCCAGCAGCGTCAACAGAGACTCTGGAAACACCATATATTTT. Residues: CASSVNRDSGNTIYF. The variable domain in full, completed from reference TRBV9 and TRBJ1-3, reads DSGVTQTPKHLITATGQRVTLRCSPRSGDLSVYWYQQSLDQGLQFLIQYYNGEERAKGNILERFSAQQFPDLHSELNLSSLELGDSALYFCASSVNRDSGNTIYFGEGSWLTVV.

This clone was observed once. Other nucleotide sequences from this sample produce the same CDR3. This chain uses TRBV5-1 with TRBJ1-2, with 8 bases matching TRBD1. The CDR3 runs 14 residues. Germline-derived CDR1 and CDR2 are SGHRS and YFSETQ. The V and J ends lost 4 bases and 2 bases, in that order; junction bases with no gene match: 4. The CDR3 DNA follows: TGCGCCAGCAGCCACGGACAGGGAAACTATGGCTACACCTTC. Encoded protein: CASSHGQGNYGYTF.

The gene calls are TRBV5-5 and TRBJ2-5; 7 nucleotides align to TRBD1. The J call may be mistaken, given a closer DNA end match to TRBJ2-7. Germline values: CDR1 SGHKS, CDR2 YYEKEE (reference sequence). The CDR3 is 17 residues long. The CDR3 nucleotides read TGTGCCAGCAGCTTGGAACCGCCGGGACAGAGTTCCTACGAGCAGTACTTC. This encodes CASSLEPPGQSSYEQYF.

The chain recombines TRBV19 with TRBJ1-2; no clear D. This CDR3 comprises 11 residues. The V end was cut by 5 bases, the J end by 7 bases, with 8 bases between. CDR1 LNHDA and CDR2 SQIVND come from the germline V gene (reference sequence). DNA for the CDR3: TGTGCCAGTAGTTCGGGATCTGGCTACACCTTC. This sequence encodes CASSSGSGYTF. Together with reference TRBV19 and TRBJ1-2, the CDR3 gives the full variable domain: DGGITQSPKYLFRKEGQNVTLSCEQNLNHDAMYWYRQDPGQGLRLIYYSQIVNDFQKGDIAEGYSVSREKKESFPLTVTSAQKNPTAFYLCASSSGSGYTFGSGTRLTVV.

This sequence joins TRBV5-8 and TRBJ1-5, with D maybe TRBD1 (5 bases). The V and J ends lost 4 bases and 0 bases respectively, with 11 bases between them. This CDR3 is 15 amino acids long. Per the germline V gene, CDR1 is SGHTS and CDR2 is YDEGEE. Written as DNA, the CDR3 is TGTGCCAGCAGCAGGGACCATAATAGCAATCAGCCCCAGCATTTT. Protein product: CASSRDHNSNQPQHF.

This rearrangement joins TRBV11-1 to TRBJ2-7, with 9 bases that match TRBD2. In germline, CDR1 is SGHAT, CDR2 FQDESV (reference sequence). V was pared by 5 bases and J by 6 bases, with 5 bases of the junction left unmatched. The CDR3 sequence is 13 residues long. The CDR3 coding sequence is TGTGCCAGCAGCAAAGGACTAGCGCCCGAGCAGTACTTC. Its translation: CASSKGLAPEQYF.

This clone was seen a handful of times. The genes are TRBV27 and TRBJ2-6, with a weak D call TRBD2 (6 bases). V lost 7 bases and J 2 bases, leaving 15 bases between the germline ends. Germline CDR1 MNHEY, CDR2 SMNVEV (reference sequence). The CDR3 is made up of 16 amino acids. CDR3 nucleotides: TGTGCCAGCAAGCGGGTCGCAAACCCTGGGGCCAACGTCCTGACTTTC. It codes for CASKRVANPGANVLTF.

The chain couples TRBV30 to TRBJ2-5; D gene ambiguous. Germline V gene sequence: CDR1 GTSNPN, CDR2 SVGIG (reference sequence). The CDR3 sequence is 13 residues long. Trimming stripped 0 bases from V and 4 bases from J, with 9 bases between. The CDR3 nucleotides read TGTGCCTGGAGTGTCGATTCTCGAGAGACCCAGTACTTC. Residues: CAWSVDSRETQYF. The full variable domain, rest sourced from reference TRBV30 and TRBJ2-5, is SQTIHQWPATLVQPVGSPLSLECTVEGTSNPNLYWYRQAAGRGLQLLFYSVGIGQISSEVPQNLSASRPQDRQFILSSKKLLLSDSGFYLCAWSVDSRETQYFGPGTRLLVL.

The V gene is TRBV27, the J gene TRBJ1-2; D ambiguous. Germline V gene sequence: CDR1 MNHEY, CDR2 SMNVEV (reference sequence). The ends were cut back, 2 bases at V and 2 bases at J, with 9 bases in the middle. The CDR3 loop spans 14 amino acids. The CDR3 bases are TGTGCCAGCAGTTTAAGTTGGACCAACTATGGCTACACCTTC. Its protein is CASSLSWTNYGYTF.

This clone was detected once. V and J are TRBV7-9 and TRBJ1-2; weak D call: TRBD1 (6 bases). Germline CDR1 reads SEHNR; CDR2 reads FQNEAQ (reference sequence). The CDR3 is made up of 17 amino acids. V shed 1 base and J shed 7 bases, with 22 bases lying between them. This CDR3 reads CASSLEDRGANSRGYTF. CDR3 nucleotides: TGTGCCAGCAGCTTAGAGGATCGGGGGGCTAATTCCCGTGGCTACACCTTC. Full variable domain (outside the CDR3, taken from reference TRBV7-9 and TRBJ1-2): DTGVSQNPRHKITKRGQNVTFRCDPISEHNRLYWYRQTLGQGPEFLTYFQNEAQLEKSRLLSDRFSAERPKGSFSTLEIQRTEQGDSAMYLCASSLEDRGANSRGYTFGSGTRLTVV.

This clone was counted a few times. V and J are TRBV27 and TRBJ2-7; TRBD2 matches at 10 bases. V gave up 5 bases and J gave up 4 bases; unmatched junction bases: 8. Germline V lookup: CDR1 MNHEY, CDR2 SMNVEV (reference sequence). The CDR3 consists of 15 residues. The CDR3 loop reads CASSPQREGSYEQYF. Written as DNA, the CDR3 is TGTGCCAGCAGTCCCCAGCGGGAGGGCTCGTACGAGCAGTACTTC.

This clone came up a few times. J is TRBJ2-5 and V is TRBV5-1; the D call may be TRBD1 or TRBD2 (5 bases each). Between the trimmed V and J ends, which lost 1 base and 5 bases, there was a span of 15 bases. Germline assignment: CDR1 SGHRS and CDR2 YFSETQ. The CDR3 extends over 15 amino acids. In DNA, the CDR3 is TGCGCCAGCAGCTTGTGGCAGGGTCGAGGGGAGACCCAGTACTTC. Its translation is CASSLWQGRGETQYF.

V and J are TRBV7-8 and TRBJ2-4; D is unresolved. The germline V gene has CDR1 SGHVS and CDR2 FQNEAQ. The CDR3 extends over 18 amino acids. The V gene lost 0 bases and the J gene lost 1 base, with 16 bases spanning the gap. CDR3 bases: TGTGCCAGCAGCTTAGCGCCATCATCTTCAGCGGCCAAAAACATTCAGTACTTC. Translating it yields CASSLAPSSSAAKNIQYF.

The V call is TRBV5-1, the J call TRBJ2-3; the D is unclear. This CDR3 comprises 14 residues. Looked up from germline, CDR1 is SGHRS and CDR2 is YFSETQ. Trimming cost V 1 base and J 5 bases, with 11 bases left between them. CDR3 nucleotides: TGCGCCAGCAGCTTGAGTGGGCCCGGAGATACGCAGTATTTT. Translation gives CASSLSGPGDTQYF.

This clone was recorded only once. The chain couples TRBV2 to TRBJ2-3; 9 bases are shared with TRBD1. Germline V gene sequence: CDR1 SNHLY, CDR2 FYNNEI. The J segment lost 1 base and the V segment lost 8 bases, leaving 4 bases of the junction unmatched. The CDR3 spans 14 residues. As DNA, the CDR3 is TGTGCCAGCGGAAGGACAGGGGGCACAGATACGCAGTATTTT. The encoded protein is CASGRTGGTDTQYF.

The chain employs TRBV19 and TRBJ2-2; 12 bases align to TRBD1. The CDR3 totals 14 residues. The germline V gene has CDR1 LNHDA and CDR2 SQIVND (reference sequence). J was trimmed by 5 bases and V by 9 bases; bases with no gene match: 4. The CDR3 sequence: CARLGQGATGELFF. For the CDR3, the DNA is TGTGCCAGACTGGGACAGGGGGCAACCGGGGAGCTGTTTTTT.

The rearrangement links TRBV6-5 to TRBJ2-1, with 11 bases aligning to TRBD2. The CDR3 consists of 15 residues. Germline loops: CDR1 MNHEY, CDR2 SVGAGI. V shed 6 bases and J 9 bases; nucleotides not matched to a gene: 10. The CDR3, as DNA: TGTGCCAGCAGGACGACTAGCGGGATTCGGGGTGAGCAGTTCTTC. This encodes CASRTTSGIRGEQFF.

A single count supports this clone. Other DNA sequences in this sample translate to the same CDR3. The V call is TRBV29-1, the J call TRBJ2-5, with a possible D match to TRBD1 (6 bases). Germline assignment: CDR1 SQVTM and CDR2 ANQGSEA. This CDR3 is 12 amino acids long. V was clipped by 3 bases and J by 8 bases, with 13 bases between them. The CDR3 bases are TGCAGCGTTGACAGGGGAAGGGAAACCCAGTACTTC. This translates into CSVDRGRETQYF.

The rearrangement joins TRBV7-9 to TRBJ1-1, with D unclear. CDR1 is SEHNR, CDR2 FQNEAQ, per germline (reference sequence). This CDR3 has 15 residues. V dropped 5 bases and J dropped 3 bases, with 16 bases sitting between them. CDR3 sequence (DNA): TGTGCCAGCAGCCCCGACGGGCTCGGCCACACTGAAGCTTTCTTT. The encoded protein is CASSPDGLGHTEAFF.

J is TRBJ1-3 and V is TRBV4-1, with D perhaps TRBD1 (6 bases). This CDR3 is 14 amino acids long. Germline CDR1 and CDR2: MGHRA and YSYEKL. The V end was cut by 3 bases, the J end by 4 bases, with 10 bases between. This chain's CDR3 is CASSHRGQGNTIYF. CDR3 DNA: TGCGCCAGCAGCCACCGAGGACAGGGAAACACCATATATTTT.

Details on this clone: Other DNA sequences in this sample translate to the same CDR3. The V gene is TRBV18, the J gene TRBJ1-1; D remains ambiguous. Per the germline V gene, CDR1 is KGHSH and CDR2 is LQKENI. The CDR3 consists of 14 residues. V was clipped by 0 bases and J by 0 bases, with 5 bases between them. The CDR3 sequence: CASSPPSMNTEAFF. DNA of the CDR3: TGTGCCAGCTCACCACCAAGCATGAACACTGAAGCTTTCTTT.

V usage is TRBV7-2 and J usage is TRBJ2-1, with 10 bases identical to TRBD2. The germline CDR1 and CDR2 sequences are SGHTA and FQGNSA. V was pared by 2 bases and J by 5 bases, with 12 bases of the junction left unmatched. This CDR3 comprises 18 residues. Written as DNA, the CDR3 is TGTGCCAGCAGCTTATGGGGAGCGGGAGGGCCGAAGGACAATGAGCAGTTCTTC. Translated: CASSLWGAGGPKDNEQFF.

This clone was counted at least ten times. CDR3 DNA sequence: TGCGCCAGCAGCTCTGGTCTAGGGATAAACTATGGCTACACCTTC. Translating it yields CASSSGLGINYGYTF. V and J are TRBV5-1 and TRBJ1-2; D gene ambiguous. The length of the CDR3 is 15 residues. Germline CDR1 is SGHRS and CDR2 is YFSETQ. The germline V and J ends were trimmed by 3 bases and 2 bases, with 14 bases remaining between them.

This clone was seen only a few times. The chain has TRBV14 and TRBJ2-5, with TRBD1 matching over 7 bases. This CDR3 spans 15 amino acids. Germline V gene sequence: CDR1 SGHDN, CDR2 FVKESK. J lost 2 bases, V lost 1 base, and 4 bases had no gene match. The CDR3: CASSQAWDRQETQYF. For the CDR3, the DNA is TGTGCCAGCAGCCAAGCCTGGGACAGACAAGAGACCCAGTACTTC.

In its sample, this clone was seen once. This chain links TRBV10-3 with TRBJ2-7; TRBD2 agrees at 8 bases. The CDR3 is 16 residues long. Per germline, CDR1 ENHRY and CDR2 SYGVKD. The V and J ends lost 3 bases and 0 bases, in that order; junction bases with no gene match: 7. CDR3 in DNA: TGTGCCATCAGTGATTATAGCGGGAAAAGCTCCTACGAGCAGTACTTC. Its protein product is CAISDYSGKSSYEQYF.